This TCR beta chain derives from a study of T cells after posttransplantation cyclophosphamide. A marrow graft followed busulfan-fludarabine conditioning, with cyclophosphamide on days +3 and +4. Clones were read by immunoSEQ multiplex PCR, and TCRdb kept only the in-frame ones, dropping some. Of 35,000 to 40,000 clones in the sample, more than 70% were seen once. V lost 5 bases and J lost 3, with 13 bases in between. This CDR3 region has 14 residues. Germline CDR1 and CDR2: MNHEY and SVGAGI. The sample was CD4+ T cells sorted from blood, taken around 2,000 days after a stem cell transplant with posttransplant cyclophosphamide. This TCR was sampled from a female patient in her forties who received an allogeneic stem cell transplant from a related donor, was CMV-positive, and had no GVHD. Some T cells may be supplied by the graft donor. V is TRBV6-5 and J is TRBJ1-2, with D maybe TRBD1 (6 bases). CDR3 sequence: CASSRRDTHYGYTF. Here the CDR3 DNA reads TGTGCCAGCAGTCGCCGGGACACGCACTATGGCTACACCTTC.